This note documents a single T cell receptor beta chain sequence. V dropped 6 bases and J dropped 10 bases, with 15 bases sitting between them. Germline lookup yields CDR1 SEHNR and CDR2 FQNEAQ (reference sequence). The CDR3 consists of 12 residues. The assay used was immunoSEQ (version v3.0), run at survey level. The method was immunoSEQ multiplex PCR; TCRdb's version includes in-frame clones alone and lacks a portion of them. The sample lists approximately 16,000 clones; roughly 80% were seen once. This sample was taken from a study of long-term antiretroviral therapy in people with HIV. The sample was unsorted PBMCs, taken less than 1.3 years before starting antiretroviral therapy. This chain uses TRBV7-9 with TRBJ1-1; possibly TRBD1 for D (6 bases). The receptor's source is a man under 40 with HIV. The CDR3 DNA is TGTGCCAGCAGTACCGGGGGGCCTGTAGCTTTCTTT. Its protein is CASSTGGPVAFF.